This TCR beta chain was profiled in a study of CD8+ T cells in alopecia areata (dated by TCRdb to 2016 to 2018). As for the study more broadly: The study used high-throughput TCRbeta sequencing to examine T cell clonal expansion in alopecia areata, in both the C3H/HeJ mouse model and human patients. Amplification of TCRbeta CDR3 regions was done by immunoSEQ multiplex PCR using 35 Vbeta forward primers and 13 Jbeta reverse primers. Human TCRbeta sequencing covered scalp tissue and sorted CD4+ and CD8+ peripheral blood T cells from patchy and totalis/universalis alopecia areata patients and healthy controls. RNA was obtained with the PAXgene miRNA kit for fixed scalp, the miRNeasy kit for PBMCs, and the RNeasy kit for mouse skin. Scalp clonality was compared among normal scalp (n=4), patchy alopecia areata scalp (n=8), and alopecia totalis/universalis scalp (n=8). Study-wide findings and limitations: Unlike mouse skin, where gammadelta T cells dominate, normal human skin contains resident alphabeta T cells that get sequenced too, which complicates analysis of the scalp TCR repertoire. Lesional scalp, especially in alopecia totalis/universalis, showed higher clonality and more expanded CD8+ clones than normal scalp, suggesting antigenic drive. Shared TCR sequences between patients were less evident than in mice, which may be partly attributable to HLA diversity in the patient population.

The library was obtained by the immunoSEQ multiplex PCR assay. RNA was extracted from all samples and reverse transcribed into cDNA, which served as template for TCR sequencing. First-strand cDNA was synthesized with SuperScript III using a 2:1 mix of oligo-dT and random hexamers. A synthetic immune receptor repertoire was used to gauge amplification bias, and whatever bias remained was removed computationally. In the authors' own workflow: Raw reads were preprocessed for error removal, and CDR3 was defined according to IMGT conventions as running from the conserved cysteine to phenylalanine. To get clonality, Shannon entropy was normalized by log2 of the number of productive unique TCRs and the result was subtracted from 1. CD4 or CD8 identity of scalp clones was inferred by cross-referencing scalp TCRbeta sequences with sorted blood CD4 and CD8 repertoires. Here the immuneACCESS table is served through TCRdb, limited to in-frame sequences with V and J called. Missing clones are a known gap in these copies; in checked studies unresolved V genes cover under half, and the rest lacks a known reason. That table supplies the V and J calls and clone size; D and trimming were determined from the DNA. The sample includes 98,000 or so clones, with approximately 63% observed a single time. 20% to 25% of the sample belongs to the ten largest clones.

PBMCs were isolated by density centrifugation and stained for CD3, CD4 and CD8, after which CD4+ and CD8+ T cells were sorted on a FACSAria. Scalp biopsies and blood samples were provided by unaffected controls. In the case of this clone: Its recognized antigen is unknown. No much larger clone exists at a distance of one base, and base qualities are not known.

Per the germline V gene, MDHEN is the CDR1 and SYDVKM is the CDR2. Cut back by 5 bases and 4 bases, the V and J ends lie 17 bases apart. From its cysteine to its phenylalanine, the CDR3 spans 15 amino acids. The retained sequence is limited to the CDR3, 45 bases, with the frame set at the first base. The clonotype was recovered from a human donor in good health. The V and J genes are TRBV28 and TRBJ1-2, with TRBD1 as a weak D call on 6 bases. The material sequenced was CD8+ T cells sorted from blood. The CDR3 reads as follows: CASSIVIRGPYGYTF. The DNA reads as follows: TGTGCCAGCAGTATCGTAATCAGGGGCCCCTATGGCTACACCTTC.